This T cell receptor (beta chain) derives from a study of blood T cell repertoires in COVID-19. The wider study: Some COVID-19 samples were acute and others convalescent; all came from the United States, Italy and Spain. T cells, B-cell-depleted T cells, or PBMCs supplied cDNA or gDNA.

This CDR3 is 15 amino acids long. Germline V gene lookup returns CDR1 SGHNT and CDR2 YYREEE (reference sequence). Trimming removed 1 base at V and 2 bases at J, with 7 bases between. Sequencing was performed with immunoSEQ multiplex PCR; in TCRdb, only in-frame clones are kept and a portion is missing. This sample has hundreds of thousands of clones; around 88% occur once, and the top ten carry 4% to 5.5%. The receptor was derived from a woman aged 30 to 39 with acute or convalescent COVID-19. Sequencing input: peripheral blood. The chain carries TRBV5-4 and TRBJ1-6; possible D gene TRBD1, 5 bases. Here the CDR3 DNA reads TGTGCCAGCAGCTTGAGGGGTACCTATAATTCACCCCTCCACTTT. This encodes CASSLRGTYNSPLHF.